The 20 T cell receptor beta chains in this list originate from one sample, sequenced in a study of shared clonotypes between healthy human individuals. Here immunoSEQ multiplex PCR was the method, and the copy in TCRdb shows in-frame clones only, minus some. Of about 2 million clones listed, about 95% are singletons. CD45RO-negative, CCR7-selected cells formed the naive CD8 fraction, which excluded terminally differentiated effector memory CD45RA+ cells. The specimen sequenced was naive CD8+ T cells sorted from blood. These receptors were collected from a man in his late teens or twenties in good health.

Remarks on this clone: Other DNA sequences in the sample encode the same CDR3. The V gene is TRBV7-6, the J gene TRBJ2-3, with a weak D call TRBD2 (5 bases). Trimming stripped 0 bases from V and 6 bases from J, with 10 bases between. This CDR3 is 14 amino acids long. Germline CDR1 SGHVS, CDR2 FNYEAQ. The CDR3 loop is CASSLATGSDTQYF. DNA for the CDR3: TGTGCCAGCAGCTTAGCGACGGGGAGTGATACGCAGTATTTT. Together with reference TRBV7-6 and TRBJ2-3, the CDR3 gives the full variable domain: GAGVSQSPRYKVTKRGQDVALRCDPISGHVSLYWYRQALGQGPEFLTYFNYEAQQDKSGLPNDRFSAERPEGSISTLTIQRTEQRDSAMYRCASSLATGSDTQYFGPGTRLTVL.

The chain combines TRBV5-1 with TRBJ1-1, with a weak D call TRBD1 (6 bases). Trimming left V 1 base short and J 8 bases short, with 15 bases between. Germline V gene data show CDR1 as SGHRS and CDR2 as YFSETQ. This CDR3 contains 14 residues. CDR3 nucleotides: TGCGCCAGCAGCTTGCGTAACGGACAGCAAGAAGCTTTCTTT. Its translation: CASSLRNGQQEAFF.

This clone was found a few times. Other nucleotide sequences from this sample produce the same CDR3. This CDR3 reads CASSFGYNEQFF. CDR3 DNA sequence: TGTGCCAGCAGCTTCGGCTACAATGAGCAGTTCTTC. The chain links TRBV5-4 to TRBJ2-1; D unclear. This CDR3 is 12 amino acids long. Germline V gene lookup returns CDR1 SGHNT and CDR2 YYREEE (reference sequence). V lost 2 bases, J lost 3 bases, and 3 bases lay in between.

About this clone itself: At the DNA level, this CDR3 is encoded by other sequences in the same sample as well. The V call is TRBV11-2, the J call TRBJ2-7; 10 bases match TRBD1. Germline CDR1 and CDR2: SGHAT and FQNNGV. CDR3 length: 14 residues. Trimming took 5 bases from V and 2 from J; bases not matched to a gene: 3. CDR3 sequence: CASSPGQGAYEQYF. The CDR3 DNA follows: TGTGCCAGCAGCCCTGGACAGGGGGCCTACGAGCAGTACTTC.

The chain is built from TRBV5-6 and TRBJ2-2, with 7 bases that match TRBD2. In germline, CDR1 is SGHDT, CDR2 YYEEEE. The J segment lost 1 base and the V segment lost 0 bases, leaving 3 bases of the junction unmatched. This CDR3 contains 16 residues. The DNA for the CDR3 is TGTGCCAGCAGCTTGGGGGAGGGCCTGAACACCGGGGAGCTGTTTTTT. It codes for CASSLGEGLNTGELFF.

CDR3 residues: CASSLEPSGSTETQYF. Here the CDR3 DNA reads TGCGCCAGCAGCTTGGAGCCTAGCGGGAGCACTGAGACCCAGTACTTC. This chain connects TRBV5-1 to TRBJ2-5; 10 bases match TRBD2. The CDR3 runs to 16 residues. V shed 0 bases and J 5 bases; nucleotides not matched to a gene: 7. Germline lookup yields CDR1 SGHRS and CDR2 YFSETQ.

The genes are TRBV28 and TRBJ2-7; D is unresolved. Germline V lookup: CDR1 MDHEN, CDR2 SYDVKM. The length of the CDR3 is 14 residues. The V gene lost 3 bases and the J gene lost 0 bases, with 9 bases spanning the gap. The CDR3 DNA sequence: TGTGCCAGCAGTTTGCTCAGGTTCTCCTACGAGCAGTACTTC. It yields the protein CASSLLRFSYEQYF. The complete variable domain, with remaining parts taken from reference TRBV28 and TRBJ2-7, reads DVKVTQSSRYLVKRTGEKVFLECVQDMDHENMFWYRQDPGLGLRLIYFSYDVKMKEKGDIPEGYSVSREKKERFSLILESASTNQTSMYLCASSLLRFSYEQYFGPGTRLTVT.

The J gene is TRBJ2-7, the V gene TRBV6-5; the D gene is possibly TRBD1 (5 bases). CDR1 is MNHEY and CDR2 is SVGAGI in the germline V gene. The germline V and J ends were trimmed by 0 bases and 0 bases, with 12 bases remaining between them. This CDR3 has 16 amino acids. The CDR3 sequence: CASSYSADRYSYEQYF. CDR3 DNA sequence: TGTGCCAGCAGTTACTCCGCTGACAGATACTCCTACGAGCAGTACTTC.

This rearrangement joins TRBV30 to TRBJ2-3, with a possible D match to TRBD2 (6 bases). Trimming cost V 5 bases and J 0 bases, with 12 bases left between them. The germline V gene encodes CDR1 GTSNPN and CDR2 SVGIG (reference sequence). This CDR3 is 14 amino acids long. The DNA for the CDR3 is TGTGCCTGGTCTAGCGCCTCTAGCACAGATACGCAGTATTTT. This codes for CAWSSASSTDTQYF.

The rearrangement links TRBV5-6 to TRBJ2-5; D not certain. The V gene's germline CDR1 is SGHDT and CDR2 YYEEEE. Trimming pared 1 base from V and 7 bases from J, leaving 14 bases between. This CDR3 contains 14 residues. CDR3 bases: TGTGCCAGCAGCTTGAAATGGGCCCCTTGGACCCAGTACTTC. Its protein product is CASSLKWAPWTQYF.

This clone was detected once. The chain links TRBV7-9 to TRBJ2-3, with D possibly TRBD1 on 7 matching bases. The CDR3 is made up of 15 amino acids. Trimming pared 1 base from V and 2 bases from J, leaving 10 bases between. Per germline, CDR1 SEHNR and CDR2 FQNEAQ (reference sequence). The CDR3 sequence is CASSLGRGVTDTQYF. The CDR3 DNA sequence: TGTGCCAGCAGCTTAGGCAGGGGGGTCACAGATACGCAGTATTTT. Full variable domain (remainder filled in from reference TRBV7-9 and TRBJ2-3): DTGVSQNPRHKITKRGQNVTFRCDPISEHNRLYWYRQTLGQGPEFLTYFQNEAQLEKSRLLSDRFSAERPKGSFSTLEIQRTEQGDSAMYLCASSLGRGVTDTQYFGPGTRLTVL.

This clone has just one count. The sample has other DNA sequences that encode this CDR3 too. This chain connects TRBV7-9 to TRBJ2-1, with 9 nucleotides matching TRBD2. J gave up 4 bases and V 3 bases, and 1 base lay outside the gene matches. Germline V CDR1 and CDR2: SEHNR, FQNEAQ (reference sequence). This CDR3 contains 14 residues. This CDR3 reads CASSFLAGYNEQFF. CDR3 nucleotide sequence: TGTGCCAGCAGCTTCCTAGCGGGGTACAATGAGCAGTTCTTC.

The CDR3 is CASSELGVDRGYGYTF. CDR3 sequence (DNA): TGTGCCAGCAGTGAACTCGGCGTCGACAGGGGCTATGGCTACACCTTC. The rearrangement uses TRBV6-1 and TRBJ1-2, with 8 bases that match TRBD1. The V gene end was trimmed by 2 bases and the J gene end by 4 bases; junction bases not matched to a gene: 9. Germline V CDR1 and CDR2: MNHNS, SASEGT. CDR3 length: 16 amino acids.

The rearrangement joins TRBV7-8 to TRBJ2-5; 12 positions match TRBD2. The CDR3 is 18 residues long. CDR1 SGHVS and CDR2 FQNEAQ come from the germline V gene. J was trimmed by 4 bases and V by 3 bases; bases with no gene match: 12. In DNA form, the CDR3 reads TGTGCCAGCAGCTTTGCACTAGCGGGAGGTCGAATTGGAGAGACCCAGTACTTC. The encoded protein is CASSFALAGGRIGETQYF.

CDR3 nucleotides: TGCGCCAGCAGTGGGCTAGCGGGCTTCACAGATACGCAGTATTTT. Amino acids: CASSGLAGFTDTQYF. The chain carries TRBV10-2 and TRBJ2-3; 8 bases agree with TRBD2. V lost 4 bases to trimming and J lost 2 bases; unmatched junction nucleotides: 5. There are 15 residues in the CDR3. The germline V gene has CDR1 WSHSY and CDR2 SAAADI.

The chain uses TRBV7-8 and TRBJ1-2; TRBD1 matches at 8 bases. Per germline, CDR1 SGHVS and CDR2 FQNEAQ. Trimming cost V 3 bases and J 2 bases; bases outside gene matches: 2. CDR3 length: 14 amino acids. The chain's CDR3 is CASSLDRANYGYTF. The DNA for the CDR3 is TGTGCCAGCAGCTTGGACAGGGCGAACTATGGCTACACCTTC.

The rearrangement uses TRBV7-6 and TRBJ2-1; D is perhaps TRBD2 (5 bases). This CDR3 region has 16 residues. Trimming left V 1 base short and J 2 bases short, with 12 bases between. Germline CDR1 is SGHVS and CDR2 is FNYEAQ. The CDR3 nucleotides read TGTGCCAGCAGCTTAGGGGCGGGTGCCGCCTACAATGAGCAGTTCTTC. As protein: CASSLGAGAAYNEQFF.

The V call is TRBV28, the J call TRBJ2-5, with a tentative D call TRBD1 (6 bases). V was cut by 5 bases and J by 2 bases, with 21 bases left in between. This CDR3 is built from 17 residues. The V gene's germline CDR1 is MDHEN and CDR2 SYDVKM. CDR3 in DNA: TGTGCCAGCAGTACATACAGGGTGATTGTGGGGCAAGAGACCCAGTACTTC. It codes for CASSTYRVIVGQETQYF.

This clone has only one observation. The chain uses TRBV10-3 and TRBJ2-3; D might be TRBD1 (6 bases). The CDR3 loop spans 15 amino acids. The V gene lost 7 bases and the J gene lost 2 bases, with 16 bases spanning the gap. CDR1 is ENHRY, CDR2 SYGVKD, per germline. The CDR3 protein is CAINRQDSSTDTQYF. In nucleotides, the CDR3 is TGTGCCATCAACCGACAGGACTCCTCCACAGATACGCAGTATTTT.

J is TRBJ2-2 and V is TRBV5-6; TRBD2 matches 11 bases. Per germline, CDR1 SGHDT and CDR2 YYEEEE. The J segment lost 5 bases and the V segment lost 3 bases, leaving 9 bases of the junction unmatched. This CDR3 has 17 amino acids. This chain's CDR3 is CASSSLLAGGWTGELFF. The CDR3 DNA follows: TGTGCCAGCAGCTCGCTTCTAGCGGGGGGATGGACCGGGGAGCTGTTTTTT.